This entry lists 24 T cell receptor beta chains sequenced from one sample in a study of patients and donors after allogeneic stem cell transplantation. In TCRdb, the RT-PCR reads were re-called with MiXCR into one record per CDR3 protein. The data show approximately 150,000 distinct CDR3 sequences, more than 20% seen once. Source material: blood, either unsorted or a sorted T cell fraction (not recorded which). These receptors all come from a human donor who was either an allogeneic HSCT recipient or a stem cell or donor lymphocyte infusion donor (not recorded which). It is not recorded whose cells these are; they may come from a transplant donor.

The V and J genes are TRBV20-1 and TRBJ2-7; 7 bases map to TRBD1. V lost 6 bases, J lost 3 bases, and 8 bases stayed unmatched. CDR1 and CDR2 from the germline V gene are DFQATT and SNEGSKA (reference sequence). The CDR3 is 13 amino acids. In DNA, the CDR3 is TGCAGTGCAGCCGGGACAGTTCTCTACGAGCAGTACTTC. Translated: CSAAGTVLYEQYF.

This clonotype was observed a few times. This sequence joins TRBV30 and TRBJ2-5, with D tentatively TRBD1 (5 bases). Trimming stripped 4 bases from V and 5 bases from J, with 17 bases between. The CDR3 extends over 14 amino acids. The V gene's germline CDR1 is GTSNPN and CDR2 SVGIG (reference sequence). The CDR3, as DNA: TGTGCCTGGAAATCCATTCTCCCAGGGGAGACCCAGTACTTC. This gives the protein CAWKSILPGETQYF.

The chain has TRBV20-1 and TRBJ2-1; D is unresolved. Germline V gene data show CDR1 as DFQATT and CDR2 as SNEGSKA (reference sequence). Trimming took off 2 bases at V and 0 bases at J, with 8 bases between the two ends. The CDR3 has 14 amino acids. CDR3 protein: CSARFFGSYNEQFF. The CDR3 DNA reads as TGCAGTGCTAGATTTTTCGGCTCCTACAATGAGCAGTTCTTC.

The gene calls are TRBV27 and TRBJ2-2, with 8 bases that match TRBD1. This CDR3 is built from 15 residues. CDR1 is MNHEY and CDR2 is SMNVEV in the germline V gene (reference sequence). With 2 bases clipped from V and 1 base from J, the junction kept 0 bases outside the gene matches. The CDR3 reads CASSLGTGNTGELFF. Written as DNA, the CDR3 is TGTGCCAGCAGTTTAGGGACAGGGAACACCGGGGAGCTGTTTTTT.

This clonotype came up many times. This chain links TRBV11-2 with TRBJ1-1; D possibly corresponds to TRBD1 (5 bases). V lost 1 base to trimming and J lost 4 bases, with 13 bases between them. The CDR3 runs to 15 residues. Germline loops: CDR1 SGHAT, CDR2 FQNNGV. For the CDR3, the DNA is TGTGCCAGCAGCTTAGGTCAGGGAGAGAGCACTGAAGCTTTCTTT. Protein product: CASSLGQGESTEAFF.

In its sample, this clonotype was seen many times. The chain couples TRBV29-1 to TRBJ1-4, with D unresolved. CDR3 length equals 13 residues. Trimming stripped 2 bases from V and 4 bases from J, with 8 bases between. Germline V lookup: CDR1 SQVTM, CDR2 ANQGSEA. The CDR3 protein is CSVEHVVNEKLFF. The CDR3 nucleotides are TGCAGCGTTGAACATGTGGTTAATGAAAAACTGTTTTTT.

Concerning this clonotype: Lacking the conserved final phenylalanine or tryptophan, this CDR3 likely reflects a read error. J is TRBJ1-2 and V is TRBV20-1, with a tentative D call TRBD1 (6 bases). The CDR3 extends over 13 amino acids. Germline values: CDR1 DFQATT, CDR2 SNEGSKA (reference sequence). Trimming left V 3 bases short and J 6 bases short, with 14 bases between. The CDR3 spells CSASKRGNHGYTS. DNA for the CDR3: TGCAGTGCTAGCAAAAGGGGGAACCATGGCTACACCTCC.

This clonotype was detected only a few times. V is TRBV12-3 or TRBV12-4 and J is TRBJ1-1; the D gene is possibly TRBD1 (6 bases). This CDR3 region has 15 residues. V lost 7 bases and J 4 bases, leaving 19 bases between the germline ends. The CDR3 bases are TGTGCCAGCACCCCGGCGGGGGCCGCGACCACTGAAGCTTTCTTT. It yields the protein CASTPAGAATTEAFF.

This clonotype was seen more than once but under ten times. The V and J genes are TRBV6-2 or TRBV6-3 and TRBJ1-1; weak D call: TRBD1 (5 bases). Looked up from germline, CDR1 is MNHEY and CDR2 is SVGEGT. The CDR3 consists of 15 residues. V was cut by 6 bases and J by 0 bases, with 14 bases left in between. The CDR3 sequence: CASRIKGRLNTEAFF. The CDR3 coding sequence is TGTGCCAGCAGGATTAAGGGGCGTCTGAACACTGAAGCTTTCTTT.

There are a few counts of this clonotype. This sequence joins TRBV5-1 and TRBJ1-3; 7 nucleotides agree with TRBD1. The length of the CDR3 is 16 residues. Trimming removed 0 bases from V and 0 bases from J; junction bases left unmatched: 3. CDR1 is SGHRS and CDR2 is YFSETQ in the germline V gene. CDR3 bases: TGCGCCAGCAGCTTGGCGACAGGGTCCTCTGGAAACACCATATATTTT. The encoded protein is CASSLATGSSGNTIYF.

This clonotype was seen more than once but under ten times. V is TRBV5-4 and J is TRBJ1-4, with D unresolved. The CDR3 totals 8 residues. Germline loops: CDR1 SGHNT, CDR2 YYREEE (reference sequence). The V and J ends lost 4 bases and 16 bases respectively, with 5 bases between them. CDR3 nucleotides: TGTGCCAGCAGCCTCAGGTTTTTT. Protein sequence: CASSLRFF.

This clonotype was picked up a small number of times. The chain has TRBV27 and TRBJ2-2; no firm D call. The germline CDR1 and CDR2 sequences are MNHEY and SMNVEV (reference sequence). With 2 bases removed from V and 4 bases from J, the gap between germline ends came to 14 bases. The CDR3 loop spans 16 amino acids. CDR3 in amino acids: CASSLNRVIGTGELFF. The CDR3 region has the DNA TGTGCCAGCAGTTTAAATCGAGTTATAGGCACCGGGGAGCTGTTTTTT.

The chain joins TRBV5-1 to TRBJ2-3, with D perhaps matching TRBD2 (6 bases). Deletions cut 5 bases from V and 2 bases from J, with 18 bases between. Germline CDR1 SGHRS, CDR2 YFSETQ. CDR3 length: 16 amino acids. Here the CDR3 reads CASRRWGGETTDTQYF. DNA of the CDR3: TGCGCCAGCAGAAGATGGGGCGGGGAGACCACAGATACGCAGTATTTT.

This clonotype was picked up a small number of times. CDR3 coding DNA: TGCGCCAGCAGCTTGGGACTAGCGAGCACAGATACGCAGTATTTT. It encodes CASSLGLASTDTQYF. The chain uses TRBV5-1 and TRBJ2-3, with 8 bases that match TRBD2. This CDR3 is 15 amino acids long. The V gene's germline CDR1 is SGHRS and CDR2 YFSETQ. J gave up 0 bases and V 0 bases, and 0 bases lay outside the gene matches.

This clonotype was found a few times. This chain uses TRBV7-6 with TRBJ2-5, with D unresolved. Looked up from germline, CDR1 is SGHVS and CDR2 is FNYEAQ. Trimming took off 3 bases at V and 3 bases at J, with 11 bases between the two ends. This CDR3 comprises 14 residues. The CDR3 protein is CASSFGLGKETQYF. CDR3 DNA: TGTGCCAGCAGCTTTGGATTGGGAAAAGAGACCCAGTACTTC. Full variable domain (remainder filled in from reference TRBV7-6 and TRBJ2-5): GAGVSQSPRYKVTKRGQDVALRCDPISGHVSLYWYRQALGQGPEFLTYFNYEAQQDKSGLPNDRFSAERPEGSISTLTIQRTEQRDSAMYRCASSFGLGKETQYFGPGTRLLVL.

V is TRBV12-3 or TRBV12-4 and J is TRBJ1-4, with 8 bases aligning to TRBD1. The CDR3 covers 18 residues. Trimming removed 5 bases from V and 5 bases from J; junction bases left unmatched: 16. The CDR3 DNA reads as TGTGCCAGCAGTCGACCTGTGACAGGGGTGAGGGGCAATGAAAAACTGTTTTTT. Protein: CASSRPVTGVRGNEKLFF.

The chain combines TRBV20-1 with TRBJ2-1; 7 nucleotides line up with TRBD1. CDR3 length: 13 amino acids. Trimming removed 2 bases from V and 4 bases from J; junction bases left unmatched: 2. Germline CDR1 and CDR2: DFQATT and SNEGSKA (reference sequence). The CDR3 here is CSARQGVYNEQFF. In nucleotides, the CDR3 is TGCAGTGCTAGACAGGGGGTATACAATGAGCAGTTCTTC.

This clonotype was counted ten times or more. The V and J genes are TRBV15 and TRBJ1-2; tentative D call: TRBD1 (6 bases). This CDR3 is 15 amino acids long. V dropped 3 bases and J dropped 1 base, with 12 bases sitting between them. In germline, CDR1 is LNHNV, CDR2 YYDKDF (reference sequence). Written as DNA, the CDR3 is TGTGCCACCAGCAGTTGGCAGGGGCTTAACTATGGCTACACCTTC. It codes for CATSSWQGLNYGYTF. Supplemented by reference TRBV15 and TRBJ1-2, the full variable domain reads DAMVIQNPRYQVTQFGKPVTLSCSQTLNHNVMYWYQQKSSQAPKLLFHYYDKDFNNEADTPDNFQSRRPNTSFCFLDIRSPGLGDTAMYLCATSSWQGLNYGYTFGSGTRLTVV.

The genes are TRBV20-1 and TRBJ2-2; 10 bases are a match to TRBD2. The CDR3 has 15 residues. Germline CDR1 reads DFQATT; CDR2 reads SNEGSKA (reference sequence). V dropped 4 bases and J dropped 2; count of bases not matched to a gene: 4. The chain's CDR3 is CSAITSGINTGELFF. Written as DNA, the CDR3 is TGCAGTGCTATTACTAGCGGGATCAACACCGGGGAGCTGTTTTTT.

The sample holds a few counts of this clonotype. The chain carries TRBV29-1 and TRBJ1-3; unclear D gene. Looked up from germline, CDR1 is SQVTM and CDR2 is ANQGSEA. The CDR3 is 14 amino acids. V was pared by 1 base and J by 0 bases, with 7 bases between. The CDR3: CSVEAVNSGNTIYF. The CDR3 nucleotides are TGCAGCGTTGAAGCCGTGAACTCTGGAAACACCATATATTTT.

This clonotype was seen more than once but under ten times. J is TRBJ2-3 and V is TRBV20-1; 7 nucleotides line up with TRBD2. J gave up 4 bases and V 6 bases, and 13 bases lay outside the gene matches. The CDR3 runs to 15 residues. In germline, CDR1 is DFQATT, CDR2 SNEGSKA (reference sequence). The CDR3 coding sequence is TGCAGTGCCCGATACGGGGGGTTAAGCGCAGATACGCAGTATTTT. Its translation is CSARYGGLSADTQYF.

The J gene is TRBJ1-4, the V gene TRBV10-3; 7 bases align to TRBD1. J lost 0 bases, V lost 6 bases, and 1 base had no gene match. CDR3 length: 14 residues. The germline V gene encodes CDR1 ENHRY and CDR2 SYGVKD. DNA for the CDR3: TGTGCCATCAGGGGGACAGCAACTAATGAAAAACTGTTTTTT. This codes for CAIRGTATNEKLFF.

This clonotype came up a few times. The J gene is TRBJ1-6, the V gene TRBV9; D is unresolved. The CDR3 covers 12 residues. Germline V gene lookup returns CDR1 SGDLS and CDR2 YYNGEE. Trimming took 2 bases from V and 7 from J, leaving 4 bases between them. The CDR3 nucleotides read TGTGCCAGCAGCGTTCTGAATTCACCCCTCCACTTT. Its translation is CASSVLNSPLHF.

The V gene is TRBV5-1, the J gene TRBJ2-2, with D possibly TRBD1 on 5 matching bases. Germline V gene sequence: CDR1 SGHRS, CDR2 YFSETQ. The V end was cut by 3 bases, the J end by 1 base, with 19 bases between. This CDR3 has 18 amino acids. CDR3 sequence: CASSSRTQDTLNTGELFF. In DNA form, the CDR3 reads TGCGCCAGCAGCTCACGAACCCAGGACACCTTGAACACCGGGGAGCTGTTTTTT.